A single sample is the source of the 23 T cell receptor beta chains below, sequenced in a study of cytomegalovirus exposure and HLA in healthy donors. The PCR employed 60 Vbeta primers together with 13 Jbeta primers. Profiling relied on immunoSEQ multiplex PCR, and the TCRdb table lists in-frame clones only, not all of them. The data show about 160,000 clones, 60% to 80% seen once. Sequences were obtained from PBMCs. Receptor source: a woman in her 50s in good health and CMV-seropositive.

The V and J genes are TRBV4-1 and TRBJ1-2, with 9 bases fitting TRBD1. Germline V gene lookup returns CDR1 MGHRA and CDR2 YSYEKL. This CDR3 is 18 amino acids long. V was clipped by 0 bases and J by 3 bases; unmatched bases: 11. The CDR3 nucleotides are TGCGCCAGCAGCCAAGATTTTATGGGGGGACAGGGACACTATGGCTACACCTTC. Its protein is CASSQDFMGGQGHYGYTF.

CDR3 nucleotides: TGCAGCGTCGGGGGGGGACTCGGGGTAAATGGCTACACCTTC. This translates into CSVGGGLGVNGYTF. J is TRBJ1-2 and V is TRBV29-1; tentative D call: TRBD1 (5 bases). V shed 6 bases and J shed 6 bases, with 20 bases lying between them. The length of the CDR3 is 14 residues. Germline CDR1 reads SQVTM; CDR2 reads ANQGSEA.

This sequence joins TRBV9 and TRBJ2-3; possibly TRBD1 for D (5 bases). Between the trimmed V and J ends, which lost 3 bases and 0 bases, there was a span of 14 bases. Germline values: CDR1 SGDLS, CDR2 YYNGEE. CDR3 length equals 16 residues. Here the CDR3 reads CASSARQTISTDTQYF. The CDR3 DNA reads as TGTGCCAGCAGCGCCCGACAGACAATAAGCACAGATACGCAGTATTTT. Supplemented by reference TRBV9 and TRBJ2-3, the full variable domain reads DSGVTQTPKHLITATGQRVTLRCSPRSGDLSVYWYQQSLDQGLQFLIQYYNGEERAKGNILERFSAQQFPDLHSELNLSSLELGDSALYFCASSARQTISTDTQYFGPGTRLTVL.

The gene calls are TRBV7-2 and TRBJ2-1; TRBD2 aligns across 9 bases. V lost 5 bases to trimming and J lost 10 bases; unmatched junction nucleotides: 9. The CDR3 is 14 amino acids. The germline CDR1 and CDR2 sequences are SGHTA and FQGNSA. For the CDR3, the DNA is TGTGCCAGCAGCGCCCTAGCGGGACAAATCGAGCAGTTCTTC. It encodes CASSALAGQIEQFF.

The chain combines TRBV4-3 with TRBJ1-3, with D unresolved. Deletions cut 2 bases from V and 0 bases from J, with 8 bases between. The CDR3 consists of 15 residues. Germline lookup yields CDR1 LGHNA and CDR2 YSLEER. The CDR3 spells CASSQRTGSGNTIYF. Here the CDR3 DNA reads TGCGCCAGCAGCCAAAGAACGGGCTCTGGAAACACCATATATTTT.

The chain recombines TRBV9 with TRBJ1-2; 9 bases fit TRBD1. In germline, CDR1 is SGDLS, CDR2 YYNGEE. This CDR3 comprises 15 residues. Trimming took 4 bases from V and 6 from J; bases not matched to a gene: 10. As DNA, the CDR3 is TGTGCCAGCAGCCCACCGACGGACAGGGGAAATGGCTACACCTTC. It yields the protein CASSPPTDRGNGYTF.

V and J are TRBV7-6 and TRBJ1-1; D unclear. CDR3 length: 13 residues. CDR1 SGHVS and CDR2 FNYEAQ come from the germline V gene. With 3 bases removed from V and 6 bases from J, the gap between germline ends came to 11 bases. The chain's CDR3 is CASSFGGEAEAFF. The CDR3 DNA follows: TGTGCCAGCAGCTTCGGAGGAGAGGCTGAAGCTTTCTTT.

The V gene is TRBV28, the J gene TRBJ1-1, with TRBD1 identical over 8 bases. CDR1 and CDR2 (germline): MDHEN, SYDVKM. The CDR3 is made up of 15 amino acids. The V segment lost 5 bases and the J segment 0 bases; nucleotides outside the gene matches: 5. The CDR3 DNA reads TGTGCCAGCAGTCCAGGGGGCCGGCTGAACACTGAAGCTTTCTTT. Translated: CASSPGGRLNTEAFF.

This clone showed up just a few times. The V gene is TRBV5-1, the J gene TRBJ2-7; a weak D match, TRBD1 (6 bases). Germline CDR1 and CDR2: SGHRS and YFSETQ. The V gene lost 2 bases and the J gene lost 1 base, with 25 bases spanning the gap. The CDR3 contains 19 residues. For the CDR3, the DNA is TGCGCCAGCAGCTTACGACAGGTTACACAGTTTTCTAGGTCCTACGAGCAGTACTTC. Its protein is CASSLRQVTQFSRSYEQYF.

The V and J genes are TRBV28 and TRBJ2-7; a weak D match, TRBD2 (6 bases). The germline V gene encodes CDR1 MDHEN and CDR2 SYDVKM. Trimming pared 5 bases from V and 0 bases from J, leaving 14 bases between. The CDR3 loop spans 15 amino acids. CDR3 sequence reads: CASSPIASASYEQYF. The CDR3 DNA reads TGTGCCAGCAGTCCCATCGCTAGCGCCTCCTACGAGCAGTACTTC.

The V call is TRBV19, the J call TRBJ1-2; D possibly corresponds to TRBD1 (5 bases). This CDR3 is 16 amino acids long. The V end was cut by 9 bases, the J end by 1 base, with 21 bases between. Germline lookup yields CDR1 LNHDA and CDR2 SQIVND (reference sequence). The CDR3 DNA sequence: TGTGCCAGCCGAGCGGGCAGGGCGATTTTTAACTATGGCTACACCTTC. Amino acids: CASRAGRAIFNYGYTF.

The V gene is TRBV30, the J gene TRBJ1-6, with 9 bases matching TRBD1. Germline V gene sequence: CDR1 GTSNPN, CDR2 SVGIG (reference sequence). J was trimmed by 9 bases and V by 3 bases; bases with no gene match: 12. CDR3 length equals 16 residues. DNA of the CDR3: TGTGCCTGGAGCCCTTCCGAACAGGGGGCCAGTTCACCCCTCCACTTT. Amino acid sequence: CAWSPSEQGASSPLHF.

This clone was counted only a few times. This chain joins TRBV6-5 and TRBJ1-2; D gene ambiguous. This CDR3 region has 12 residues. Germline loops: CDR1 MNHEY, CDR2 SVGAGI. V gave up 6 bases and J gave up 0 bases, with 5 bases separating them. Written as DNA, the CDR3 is TGTGCCAGCAGAACAGCTAACTATGGCTACACCTTC. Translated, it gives CASRTANYGYTF.

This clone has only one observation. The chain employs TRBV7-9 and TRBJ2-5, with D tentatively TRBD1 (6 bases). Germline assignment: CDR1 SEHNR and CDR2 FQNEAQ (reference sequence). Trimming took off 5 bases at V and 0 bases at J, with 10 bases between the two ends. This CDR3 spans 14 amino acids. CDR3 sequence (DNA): TGTGCCAGCAGCCCTCGGGACAACCAAGAGACCCAGTACTTC. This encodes CASSPRDNQETQYF.

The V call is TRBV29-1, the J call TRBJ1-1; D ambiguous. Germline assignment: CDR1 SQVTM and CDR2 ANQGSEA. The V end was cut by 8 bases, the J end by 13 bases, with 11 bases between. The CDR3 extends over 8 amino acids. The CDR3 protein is CSSEGGFF. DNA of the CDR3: TGCAGCTCTGAAGGCGGTTTCTTT.

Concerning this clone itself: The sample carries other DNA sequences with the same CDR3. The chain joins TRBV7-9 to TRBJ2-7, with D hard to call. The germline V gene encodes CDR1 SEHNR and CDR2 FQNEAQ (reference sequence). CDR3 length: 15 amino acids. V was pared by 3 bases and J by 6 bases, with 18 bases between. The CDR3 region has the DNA TGTGCCAGCAGCTTGACGCTAGGTCCGAGGAGCGAGCAGTACTTC. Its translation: CASSLTLGPRSEQYF.

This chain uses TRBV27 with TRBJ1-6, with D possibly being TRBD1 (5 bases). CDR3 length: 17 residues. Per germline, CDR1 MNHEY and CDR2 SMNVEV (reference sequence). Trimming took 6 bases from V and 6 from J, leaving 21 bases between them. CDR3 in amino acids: CASSHKPPQGSNSPLHF. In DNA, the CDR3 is TGTGCCAGCAGCCACAAACCCCCGCAGGGTAGTAATTCACCCCTCCACTTT.

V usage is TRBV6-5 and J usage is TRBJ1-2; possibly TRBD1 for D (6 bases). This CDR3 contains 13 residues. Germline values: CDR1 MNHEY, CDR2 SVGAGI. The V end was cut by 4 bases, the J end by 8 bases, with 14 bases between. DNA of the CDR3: TGTGCCAGCAGTTGGAATAACAGGGAAGGCTACACCTTC. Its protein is CASSWNNREGYTF.

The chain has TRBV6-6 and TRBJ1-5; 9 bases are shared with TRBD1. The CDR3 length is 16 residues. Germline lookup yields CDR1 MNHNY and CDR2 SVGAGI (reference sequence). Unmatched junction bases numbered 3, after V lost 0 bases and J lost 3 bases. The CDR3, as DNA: TGTGCCAGCAGTTACTCGACAGGGGGTAACAATCAGCCCCAGCATTTT. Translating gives CASSYSTGGNNQPQHF.

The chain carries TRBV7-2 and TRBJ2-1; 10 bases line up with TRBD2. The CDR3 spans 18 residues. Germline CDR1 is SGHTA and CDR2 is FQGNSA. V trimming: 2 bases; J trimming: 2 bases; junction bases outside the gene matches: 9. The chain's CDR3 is CASSLLGASGGTYNEQFF. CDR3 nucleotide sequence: TGTGCCAGCAGCTTATTAGGGGCTAGCGGGGGAACCTACAATGAGCAGTTCTTC. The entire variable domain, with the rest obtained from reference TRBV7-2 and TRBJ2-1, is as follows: GAGVSQSPSNKVTEKGKDVELRCDPISGHTALYWYRQSLGQGLEFLIYFQGNSAPDKSGLPSDRFSAERTGGSVSTLTIQRTQQEDSAVYLCASSLLGASGGTYNEQFFGPGTRLTVL.

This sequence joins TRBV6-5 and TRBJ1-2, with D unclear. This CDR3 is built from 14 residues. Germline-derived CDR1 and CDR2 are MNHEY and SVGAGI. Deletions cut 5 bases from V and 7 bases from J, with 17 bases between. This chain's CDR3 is CASSRSLRSGGYTF. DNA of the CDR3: TGTGCCAGCAGTCGCAGTCTTCGTTCGGGTGGCTACACCTTC.

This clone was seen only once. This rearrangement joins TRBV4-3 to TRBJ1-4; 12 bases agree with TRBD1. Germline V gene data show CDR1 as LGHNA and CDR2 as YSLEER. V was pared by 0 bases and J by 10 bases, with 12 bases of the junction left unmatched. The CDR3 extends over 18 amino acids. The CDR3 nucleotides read TGCGCCAGCAGCCAAGAAGGCAGGGACAGGGGGCGGAGGGGAAAACTGTTTTTT. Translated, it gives CASSQEGRDRGRRGKLFF.

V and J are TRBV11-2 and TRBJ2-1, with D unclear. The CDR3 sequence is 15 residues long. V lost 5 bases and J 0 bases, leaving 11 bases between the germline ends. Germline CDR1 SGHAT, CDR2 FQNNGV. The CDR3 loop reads CASSNDKPSYNEQFF. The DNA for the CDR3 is TGTGCCAGCAGCAACGACAAGCCCTCCTACAATGAGCAGTTCTTC.